The 21 T cell receptor beta chains listed next were all sequenced from one sample in a study of OX40 agonist ivuxolimab in advanced cancers. TCRdb's copy holds only in-frame clones and misses some; the assay was immunoSEQ multiplex PCR. This table holds under 50,000 clones, around 80% found once. The source was CD4+ or CD8+ T cells sorted from blood, collected in a trial of the OX40 agonist ivuxolimab. The receptors originated from an adult with an advanced solid tumor such as melanoma, head and neck, liver or kidney cancer.

The chain employs TRBV10-3 and TRBJ2-7; D unclear. Germline V gene lookup returns CDR1 ENHRY and CDR2 SYGVKD. The CDR3 length is 12 residues. The V and J ends lost 8 bases and 1 base respectively, with 9 bases between them. The CDR3 loop reads CAIGEGSYEQYF. CDR3 sequence (DNA): TGTGCCATCGGGGAAGGGTCCTACGAGCAGTACTTC.

The V gene is TRBV6-4, the J gene TRBJ1-5; maybe TRBD1 (5 bases). CDR1 is MRHNA and CDR2 is SNTAGT in the germline V gene. CDR3 size: 15 residues. The V gene lost 6 bases and the J gene lost 0 bases, with 12 bases spanning the gap. The CDR3 DNA sequence: TGTGCCAGCAGCCCCTTGACAGATAGCAATCAGCCCCAGCATTTT. Its translation: CASSPLTDSNQPQHF.

The rearrangement uses TRBV20-1 and TRBJ1-4; TRBD1 agrees at 7 bases. Germline V gene data show CDR1 as DFQATT and CDR2 as SNEGSKA (reference sequence). Trimming removed 6 bases from V and 11 bases from J; junction bases left unmatched: 6. The CDR3 runs 11 residues. The CDR3 nucleotides are TGCAGTGCGCGGGACAGCCACAAACTGTTTTTT. Protein product: CSARDSHKLFF.

The chain joins TRBV27 to TRBJ1-5, with D unresolved. Germline CDR1 MNHEY, CDR2 SMNVEV (reference sequence). V was cut by 3 bases and J by 9 bases, with 9 bases left in between. The CDR3 totals 12 residues. CDR3 DNA sequence: TGTGCCAGCAGTTTTTCAGGAGGGCCCCAGCATTTT. This encodes CASSFSGGPQHF.

The chain employs TRBV25-1 and TRBJ1-1, with a tentative D call TRBD1 (5 bases). The V and J ends lost 3 bases and 1 base respectively, with 9 bases between them. Germline V lookup: CDR1 MGHDK, CDR2 SYGVNS. The CDR3 has 14 residues. CDR3 in DNA: TGTGCCAGCAGTGAGCCGGGACGGAACACTGAAGCTTTCTTT. It encodes CASSEPGRNTEAFF.

This clone was detected only a few times. The chain carries TRBV29-1 and TRBJ2-5; D possibly corresponds to TRBD1 (8 bases). Germline V gene sequence: CDR1 SQVTM, CDR2 ANQGSEA. Trimming took off 7 bases at V and 4 bases at J, with 13 bases between the two ends. The CDR3 is 12 residues long. The CDR3 DNA follows: TGCAGCGACCACAGGGGGGGAGAGACCCAGTACTTC. Protein: CSDHRGGETQYF.

This clone was picked up one time. The chain uses TRBV4-1 and TRBJ2-7; D is possibly TRBD2 (5 bases). The V gene lost 3 bases and the J gene lost 2 bases, with 23 bases spanning the gap. Germline CDR1 reads MGHRA; CDR2 reads YSYEKL. This CDR3 is 18 amino acids long. In DNA, the CDR3 is TGCGCCAGCAGCCAGACACCTGGAGGATCCAGCTCTACCTACGAGCAGTACTTC. This gives the protein CASSQTPGGSSSTYEQYF.

The sample holds a few counts of this clone. The chain joins TRBV30 to TRBJ2-2, with TRBD2 as a possible D gene (6 bases). Germline CDR1 and CDR2: GTSNPN and SVGIG (reference sequence). Trimming removed 2 bases at V and 7 bases at J, with 20 bases between. The CDR3 consists of 16 residues. The CDR3 protein is CAWSFGGVVGSGELFF. CDR3 coding DNA: TGTGCCTGGAGTTTTGGAGGTGTAGTCGGGAGCGGGGAGCTGTTTTTT.

This chain uses TRBV28 with TRBJ2-7, with TRBD1 identical over 10 bases. The CDR3 runs 15 residues. Trimming at V came to 3 bases and at J to 4 bases, leaving 6 bases not matched to a gene. CDR1 and CDR2 from the germline V gene are MDHEN and SYDVKM. In DNA, the CDR3 is TGTGCCAGCAGTTTGGAGACAGGGGGCAAGTACGAGCAGTACTTC. Translation: CASSLETGGKYEQYF.

The chain has TRBV28 and TRBJ2-1; TRBD1 agrees at 7 bases. Germline trimming cut 6 bases from V and 9 bases from J; bases unmatched to any gene: 8. The CDR3 consists of 13 residues. The V gene's germline CDR1 is MDHEN and CDR2 SYDVKM. CDR3 DNA: TGTGCCAGCAGACTAGACAGGGTCGGTGAGCAGTTCTTC. Its protein is CASRLDRVGEQFF.

In this sample, this clone turned up a few times. The chain carries TRBV6-1 and TRBJ1-1; D not resolved. Trimming stripped 1 base from V and 3 bases from J, with 3 bases between. CDR3 length equals 12 residues. CDR1 is MNHNS, CDR2 SASEGT, per germline. CDR3 bases: TGTGCCAGCAGTGAAGTCTACACTGAAGCTTTCTTT. Its translation is CASSEVYTEAFF.

CDR3 sequence: CASSLGVGKWLYEQYF. The CDR3 region has the DNA TGTGCCAGCAGCTTAGGGGTGGGTAAGTGGCTCTACGAGCAGTACTTC. The chain has TRBV7-9 and TRBJ2-7, with D hard to call. CDR3 length: 16 amino acids. V lost 1 base, J lost 3 bases, and 16 bases lay in between. Per the germline V gene, CDR1 is SEHNR and CDR2 is FQNEAQ (reference sequence).

The chain couples TRBV9 to TRBJ2-1; 8 nucleotides line up with TRBD2. Germline lookup yields CDR1 SGDLS and CDR2 YYNGEE. The V gene end was trimmed by 4 bases and the J gene end by 3 bases; junction bases not matched to a gene: 12. The CDR3 is 17 amino acids. This CDR3 is CASSTSSISGNYNEQFF. The CDR3 coding sequence is TGTGCCAGCAGCACTAGCTCTATTAGCGGGAACTACAATGAGCAGTTCTTC. Full variable domain (outside the CDR3, taken from reference TRBV9 and TRBJ2-1): DSGVTQTPKHLITATGQRVTLRCSPRSGDLSVYWYQQSLDQGLQFLIQYYNGEERAKGNILERFSAQQFPDLHSELNLSSLELGDSALYFCASSTSSISGNYNEQFFGPGTRLTVL.

The chain carries TRBV6-6 and TRBJ2-2; perhaps TRBD1 as D (5 bases). Deletions cut 2 bases from V and 0 bases from J, with 10 bases between. This CDR3 region has 16 residues. Germline V gives CDR1 MNHNY, CDR2 SVGAGI (reference sequence). CDR3 nucleotide sequence: TGTGCCAGCAGTTACGGGCGACAGCCGAACACCGGGGAGCTGTTTTTT. Its protein is CASSYGRQPNTGELFF.

J is TRBJ1-1 and V is TRBV19; D remains unclear. The CDR3 contains 15 residues. Germline V gene lookup returns CDR1 LNHDA and CDR2 SQIVND (reference sequence). Trimming removed 3 bases at V and 0 bases at J, with 11 bases between. Here the CDR3 reads CASSILGTMNTEAFF. CDR3 nucleotides: TGTGCCAGTAGTATTTTAGGAACGATGAACACTGAAGCTTTCTTT.

The V gene is TRBV7-9, the J gene TRBJ1-5; no definite D call. V lost 1 base and J lost 4, with 8 bases in between. Germline V CDR1 and CDR2: SEHNR, FQNEAQ (reference sequence). This CDR3 is 14 amino acids long. The CDR3 region is CASSLETVNQPQHF. CDR3 coding DNA: TGTGCCAGCAGCTTAGAAACCGTTAATCAGCCCCAGCATTTT.

V and J are TRBV9 and TRBJ2-1, with D uncertain. V was cut by 3 bases and J by 4 bases, with 14 bases left in between. The CDR3 sequence is 15 residues long. Germline V CDR1 and CDR2: SGDLS, YYNGEE. CDR3 in amino acids: CASSAQVSLYNEQFF. DNA for the CDR3: TGTGCCAGCAGCGCCCAGGTCTCCTTGTACAATGAGCAGTTCTTC.

This chain uses TRBV2 with TRBJ2-7; D unresolved. Germline-derived CDR1 and CDR2 are SNHLY and FYNNEI. Trimming took off 4 bases at V and 0 bases at J, with 13 bases between the two ends. CDR3 length: 15 amino acids. The CDR3, as DNA: TGTGCCAGCAGTGGTTCGCAGGCCTCCTCCTACGAGCAGTACTTC. The encoded protein is CASSGSQASSYEQYF.

V gene TRBV11-2 combines with J gene TRBJ1-4; D gene ambiguous. The CDR3 has 14 residues. Trimming shortened V by 2 bases and J by 5 bases, and 9 bases separated the two germline ends. Looked up from germline, CDR1 is SGHAT and CDR2 is FQNNGV. The CDR3 loop is CASSLNGANEKLFF. CDR3 sequence (DNA): TGTGCCAGCAGCTTAAACGGCGCCAATGAAAAACTGTTTTTT.

The CDR3 reads CASSQGRGAPGTDTQYF. The CDR3 bases are TGTGCCAGCAGCCAAGGACGGGGGGCCCCGGGGACAGATACGCAGTATTTT. The chain has TRBV11-3 and TRBJ2-3; TRBD2 might be the D (7 bases). The CDR3 totals 17 residues. Trimming took off 5 bases at V and 3 bases at J, with 21 bases between the two ends. Germline CDR1 SGHNT, CDR2 YENEEA.

This clone appeared a few times. The chain links TRBV9 to TRBJ2-3; D is ambiguous. Between the trimmed V and J ends, which lost 1 base and 0 bases, there was a span of 3 bases. The CDR3 length is 13 residues. The germline CDR1 and CDR2 sequences are SGDLS and YYNGEE. The CDR3 loop reads CASSVRSTDTQYF. The CDR3, as DNA: TGTGCCAGCAGCGTACGGAGCACAGATACGCAGTATTTT.